The clone carrying this TCR beta chain was seen ten or more times. Its antigen is unidentified. These data are taken from a study of response to subunit inactivated influenza vaccine. TCRdb fed the RT-PCR reads into MiXCR, producing one record per CDR3 protein. This table holds a few hundred thousand distinct CDR3 sequences, 11% to 15% found once. Study conclusions and caveats: Each seasonal influenza vaccination recruits few new T cells, the authors suggested.

The input for sequencing was PBMCs from blood, taken 11 to 12 days after vaccination. The TCR comes from a man aged 45-60 years who received an inactivated influenza vaccine.

The CDR3 DNA sequence: TGCAGTCCAGAACCGAACACCGGGGAGCTGTTTTTT. This encodes CSPEPNTGELFF. The rearrangement joins TRBV20-1 to TRBJ2-2; no clear D. Germline V CDR1 and CDR2: DFQATT, SNEGSKA (reference sequence). This CDR3 is built from 12 residues. Between the trimmed V and J ends, which lost 8 bases and 0 bases, there was a span of 7 bases.